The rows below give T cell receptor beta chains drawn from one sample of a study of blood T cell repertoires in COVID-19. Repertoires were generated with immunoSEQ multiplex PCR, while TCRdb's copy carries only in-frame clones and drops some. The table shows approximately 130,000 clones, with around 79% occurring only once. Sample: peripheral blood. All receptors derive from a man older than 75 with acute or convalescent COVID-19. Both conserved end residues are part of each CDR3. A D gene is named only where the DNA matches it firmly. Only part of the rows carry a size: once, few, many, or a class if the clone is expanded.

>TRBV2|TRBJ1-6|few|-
TGTGCCAGCGGGCTGAGCTCCTATAATTCACCCCTCCACTTT
CASGLSSYNSPLHF
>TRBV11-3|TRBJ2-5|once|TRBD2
TGTGCCAGCAGTAAGGGACTAGCGGGGGGACAAGAGACCCAGTACTTC
CASSKGLAGGQETQYF
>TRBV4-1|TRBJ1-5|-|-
TGCGCCAGCAGGGTAAGGGAGAGGAGCAATCAGCCCCAGCATTTT
CASRVRERSNQPQHF
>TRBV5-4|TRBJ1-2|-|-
TGTGCCAGCAGCTTGGAGAGCTATGGCTACACCTTC
CASSLESYGYTF
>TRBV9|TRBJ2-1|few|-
TGTGCCAGCAGCGTATCAGACAGGACCAACAATGAGCAGTTCTTC
CASSVSDRTNNEQFF
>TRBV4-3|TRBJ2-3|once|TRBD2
TGCGCCAGCAGCCAAGATGTCCGAGCGGGGAGCACAGATACGCAGTATTTT
CASSQDVRAGSTDTQYF
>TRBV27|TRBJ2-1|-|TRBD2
TGTGCCTGTCGGGGGGGAGGGTACAATGAGCAGTTCTTC
CACRGGGYNEQFF
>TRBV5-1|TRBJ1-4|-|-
TGCGCCAGCAGCCCCGGTGGAGAGGTTTATGAAAAACTGTTTTTT
CASSPGGEVYEKLFF
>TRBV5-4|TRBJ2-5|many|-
TGTGCCAGCAGGGGAGGGGGGCTAGGACAAGAGACCCAGTACTTC
CASRGGGLGQETQYF
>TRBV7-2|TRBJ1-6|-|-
TGTGCCAGCAGCTTAGTGAACAGGGCTAATTTACAATCACCCCTCCACTTT
CASSLVNRANLQSPLHF
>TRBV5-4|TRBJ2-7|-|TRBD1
TGTGCCAGCACCATGACAGGGGGAAGCTACGAGCAGTACTTC
CASTMTGGSYEQYF
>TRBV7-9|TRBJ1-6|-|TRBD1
TGTGCCAGCAGCCCAGGATCCGGACAGGGGCTTTATAATTCACCCCTCCACTTT
CASSPGSGQGLYNSPLHF
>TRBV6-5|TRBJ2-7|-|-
TGTGCCAGCCGCGGCGCGGTCTCCTACGAGCAGTACTTC
CASRGAVSYEQYF
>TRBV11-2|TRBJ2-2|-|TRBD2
TGTGCCAGCAGCTTAGCGGGGGGGCGAACCGGGGAGCTGTTTTTT
CASSLAGGRTGELFF
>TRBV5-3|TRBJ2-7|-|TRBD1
TGTGCCAGAAGCTTGTCTTCTATTCCCCGGGACAGGGCCCATTCCGTTGAGTACTTC
CARSLSSIPRDRAHSVEYF
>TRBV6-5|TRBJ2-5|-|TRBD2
TGTGCCAGCAGTTACTCGTATAGCGGGGGAGAGACCCAGTACTTC
CASSYSYSGGETQYF
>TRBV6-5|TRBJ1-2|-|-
TGTGCCAGCAGGAGGGACACCACTTTCTATGGCTACACCTTC
CASRRDTTFYGYTF
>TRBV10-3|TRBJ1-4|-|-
TGTGCCATCAGTGAGGGAAAAGGGGCACCTAATGAAAAACTGTTTTTT
CAISEGKGAPNEKLFF
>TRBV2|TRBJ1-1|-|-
TGTGCCAGCAGTCGACAGGTGAGAACTGAAGCTTTCTTT
CASSRQVRTEAFF
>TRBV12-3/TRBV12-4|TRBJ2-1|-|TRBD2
TGTGCCAGCACCCTCGGGGGGGGGCAGTTCTTC
CASTLGGGQFF
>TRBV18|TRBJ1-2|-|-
TGTGCCAGCTCACCACAGCCCTCTAACTATGGCTACACCTTC
CASSPQPSNYGYTF
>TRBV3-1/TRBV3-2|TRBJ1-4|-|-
TGTGCCAGCAGCCGACTGCAGCCGAACGAAAAACTGTTTTTT
CASSRLQPNEKLFF
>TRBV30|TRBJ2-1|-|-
TGTGCCTGGGCCACTAGCCCCCGGTGCAATGAGCAGTTCTTC
CAWATSPRCNEQFF
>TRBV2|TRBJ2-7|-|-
TGTGCCAGCAGAGGGGGAGCGGATCTAAAGTCCTTC
CASRGGADLKSF
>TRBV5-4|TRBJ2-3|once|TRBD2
TGTGCCAGCAGCTTGGAGCGGGGGGTGGATACGCAGTATTTT
CASSLERGVDTQYF
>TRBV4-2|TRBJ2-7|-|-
TGTGCCAGCAGGCCCAACCCGGGGGTCGAGCAGTACTTC
CASRPNPGVEQYF
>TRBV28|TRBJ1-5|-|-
TGTGCCAGCCGAACAGGGCGCTTGGGCAATCAGCCCCAGCATTTT
CASRTGRLGNQPQHF
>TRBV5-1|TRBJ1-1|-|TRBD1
TGCGCCAGCAGCCTACGGGGGACAGGGATGAACACTGAAGCTTTCTTT
CASSLRGTGMNTEAFF
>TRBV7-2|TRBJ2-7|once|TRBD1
TGTGCCAGCAGCTTAGCGTCCGGGACAGGGAGAATCTACGAGCAGTACTTC
CASSLASGTGRIYEQYF
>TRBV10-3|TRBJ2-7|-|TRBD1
TGTGCCACCGGTAGCACAGGGGTCGGGTCCTACGAGCAGTACTTC
CATGSTGVGSYEQYF
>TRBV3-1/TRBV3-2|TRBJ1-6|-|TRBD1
TGTGCCAGCAGCCAACCCGGGACAGGTAATTCACCCCTCCACTTT
CASSQPGTGNSPLHF
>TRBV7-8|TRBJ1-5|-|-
TGTGCCAGCAGCTTAGTGTCCAGGGGAGTAGGGCAGCCCCAGCATTTT
CASSLVSRGVGQPQHF
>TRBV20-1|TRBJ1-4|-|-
TGCAGTGCTATCTACGTCGAAAAACTGTTTTTT
CSAIYVEKLFF
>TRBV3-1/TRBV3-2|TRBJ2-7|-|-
TGTGCCAGCAGCCAAGACTCGTACGAGCAGTACTTC
CASSQDSYEQYF
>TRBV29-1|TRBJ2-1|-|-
TGCAGCGTTGGTGGTAGGGGAGGTAGGGAGCAGTTCTTC
CSVGGRGGREQFF
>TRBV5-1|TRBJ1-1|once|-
TGCGCCAGCAGCTACAGTGTGAACACTGAAGCTTTCTTT
CASSYSVNTEAFF
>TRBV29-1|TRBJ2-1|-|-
TGCAGCGTTGATTACTTCGACCCAAAGCGGAATGAGCAGTTCTTC
CSVDYFDPKRNEQFF
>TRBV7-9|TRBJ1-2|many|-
TGTGCCAGCAGCTTGGACAGCTTTGGGGGCTACACCTTC
CASSLDSFGGYTF
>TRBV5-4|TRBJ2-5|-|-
TGTGCCAGCAGCCGTAGCCCAGGGGTTGCGGAGACCCAGTACTTC
CASSRSPGVAETQYF
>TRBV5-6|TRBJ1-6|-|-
TGTGCCAGCAGCCAACGGGGGTATAATTCACCCCTCCACTTT
CASSQRGYNSPLHF
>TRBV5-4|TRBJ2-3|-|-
TGTGCCAGCAGCTCCCTAGACCGGGCAGATACGCAGTATTTT
CASSSLDRADTQYF
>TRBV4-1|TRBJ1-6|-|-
TGCGCCAGCAGCAGGGGCTACAGGGCTCAGAATTCACCCCTCCACTTT
CASSRGYRAQNSPLHF
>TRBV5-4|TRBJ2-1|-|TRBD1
TGTGCCAGCAGTACCCCCGGGACAGGGGGGAATAGGAATGAGCAGTTCTTC
CASSTPGTGGNRNEQFF
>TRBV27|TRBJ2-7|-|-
TGTGCCAGCAGTTTATACCCGGGTACCTACGAGCAGTACTTC
CASSLYPGTYEQYF
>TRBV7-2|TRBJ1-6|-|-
TGTGCCAGCAGCTTAGACAGGGCAGGGAATTCACCCCTCCACTTT
CASSLDRAGNSPLHF
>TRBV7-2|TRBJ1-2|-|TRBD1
TGTGCCAGCAGCTTACCCGGACAGGGCCGCTATGGCTACACCTTC
CASSLPGQGRYGYTF
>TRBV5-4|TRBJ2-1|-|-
TGTGCCAGCAGTTTTCTCGGGGGTGAGCAGTTCTTC
CASSFLGGEQFF
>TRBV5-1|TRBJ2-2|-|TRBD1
TGCGCCAGCAGCTCGAAACCGGGACAGGGCCTCGGGGAGCTGTTTTTT
CASSSKPGQGLGELFF
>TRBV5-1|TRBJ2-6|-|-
TGCGCCAGCAGCTTGACCGGGTTGGGGGCCAACGTCCTGACTTTC
CASSLTGLGANVLTF
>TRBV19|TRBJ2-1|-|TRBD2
TGTGCCAGCGGTGGGCGGGGGAAGTACAATGAGCAGTTCTTC
CASGGRGKYNEQFF
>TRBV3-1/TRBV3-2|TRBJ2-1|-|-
TGTGCCAGCAGCCAAGACCCCCAGGCCCGAGAGCAGTTCTTC
CASSQDPQAREQFF
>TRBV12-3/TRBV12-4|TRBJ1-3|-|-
TGTGCCAGCAGTTTTGCAGGGAACACCATATATTTT
CASSFAGNTIYF
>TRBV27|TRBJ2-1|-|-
TGTGCCAGCAGGGACACACCCTCCTACAATGAGCAGTTCTTC
CASRDTPSYNEQFF
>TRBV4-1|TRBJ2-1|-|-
TGCGCCAGCAGCCAAGAGTCCAGGGATACGAATGAGCAGTTCTTC
CASSQESRDTNEQFF
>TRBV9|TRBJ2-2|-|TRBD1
TGTGCCAGCAGCCCCCGGACAGGGGAGAACACCGGGGAGCTGTTTTTT
CASSPRTGENTGELFF
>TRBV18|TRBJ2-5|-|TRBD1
TGTGCCAGCTCACCAAGGGACAGTTACCAAGAGACCCAGTACTTC
CASSPRDSYQETQYF
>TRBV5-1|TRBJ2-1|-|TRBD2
TGCGCCAGCAGCCCTAGCGGGGGGACCAACAATGAGCAGTTCTTC
CASSPSGGTNNEQFF
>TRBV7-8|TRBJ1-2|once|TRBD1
TGTGCCAGCAGCCCGGGACAGGGGGGATATGGCTACACCTTC
CASSPGQGGYGYTF
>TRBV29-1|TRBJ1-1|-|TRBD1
TGCAGCGTGGTATCCGACAGGGTTGCTTTCTTT
CSVVSDRVAFF
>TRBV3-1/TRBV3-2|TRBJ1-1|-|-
TGTGCCAGCAGCCCCTGGGGAGAGAACACTGAAGCTTTCTTT
CASSPWGENTEAFF